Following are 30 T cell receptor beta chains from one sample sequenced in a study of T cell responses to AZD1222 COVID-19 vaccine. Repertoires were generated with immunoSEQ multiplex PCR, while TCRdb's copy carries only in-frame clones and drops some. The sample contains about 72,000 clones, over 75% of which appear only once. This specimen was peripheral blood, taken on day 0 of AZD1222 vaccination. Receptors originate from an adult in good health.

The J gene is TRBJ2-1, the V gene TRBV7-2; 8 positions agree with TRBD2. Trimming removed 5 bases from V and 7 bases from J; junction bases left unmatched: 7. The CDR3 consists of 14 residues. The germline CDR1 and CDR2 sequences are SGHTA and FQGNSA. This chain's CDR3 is CASSPIGGGNEQFF. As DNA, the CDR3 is TGTGCCAGCAGCCCGATCGGGGGGGGTAATGAGCAGTTCTTC. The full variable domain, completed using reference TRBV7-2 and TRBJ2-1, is GAGVSQSPSNKVTEKGKDVELRCDPISGHTALYWYRQSLGQGLEFLIYFQGNSAPDKSGLPSDRFSAERTGGSVSTLTIQRTQQEDSAVYLCASSPIGGGNEQFFGPGTRLTVL.

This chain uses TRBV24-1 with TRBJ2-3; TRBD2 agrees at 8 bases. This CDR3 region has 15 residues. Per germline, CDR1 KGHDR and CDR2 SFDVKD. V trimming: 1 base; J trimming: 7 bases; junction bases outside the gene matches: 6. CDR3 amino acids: CATSDFRGGSNTQYF. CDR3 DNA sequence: TGTGCCACCAGTGATTTCCGGGGGGGGTCGAATACGCAGTATTTT.

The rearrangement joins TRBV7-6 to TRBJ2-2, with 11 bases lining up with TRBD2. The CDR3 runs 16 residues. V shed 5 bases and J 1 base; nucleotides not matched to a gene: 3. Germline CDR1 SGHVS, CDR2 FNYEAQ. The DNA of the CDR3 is TGTGCCAGCAGCCTTCTAGCGGGGGGGAACACCGGGGAGCTGTTTTTT. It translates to CASSLLAGGNTGELFF.

CDR3 in DNA: TGTGCCAGCAGCTTAGCACAGGGAGGGTGGCCTGAAGCTTTCTTT. This encodes CASSLAQGGWPEAFF. The V and J genes are TRBV7-6 and TRBJ1-1; D might be TRBD1 (6 bases). V shed 0 bases and J shed 6 bases, with 14 bases lying between them. CDR3 length: 15 residues. Germline assignment: CDR1 SGHVS and CDR2 FNYEAQ. Together with reference TRBV7-6 and TRBJ1-1, the CDR3 gives the full variable domain: GAGVSQSPRYKVTKRGQDVALRCDPISGHVSLYWYRQALGQGPEFLTYFNYEAQQDKSGLPNDRFSAERPEGSISTLTIQRTEQRDSAMYRCASSLAQGGWPEAFFGQGTRLTVV.

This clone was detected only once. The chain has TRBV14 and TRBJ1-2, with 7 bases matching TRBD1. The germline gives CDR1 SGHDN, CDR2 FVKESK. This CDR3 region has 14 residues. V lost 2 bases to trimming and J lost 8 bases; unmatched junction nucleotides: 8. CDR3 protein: CASSQRWQGDGYTF. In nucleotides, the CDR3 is TGTGCCAGCAGCCAACGGTGGCAGGGGGACGGCTACACCTTC.

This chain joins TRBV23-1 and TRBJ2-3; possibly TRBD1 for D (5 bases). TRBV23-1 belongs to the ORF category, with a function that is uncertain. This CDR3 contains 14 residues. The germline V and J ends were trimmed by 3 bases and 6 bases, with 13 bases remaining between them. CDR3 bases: TGCGCCAGCAGTCAGGTATTGGGGCTGGATACGCAGTATTTT. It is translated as CASSQVLGLDTQYF.

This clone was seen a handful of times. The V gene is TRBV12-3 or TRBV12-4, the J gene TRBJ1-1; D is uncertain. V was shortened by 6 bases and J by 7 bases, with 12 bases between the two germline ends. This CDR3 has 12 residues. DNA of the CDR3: TGTGCCAGCAGACTTGTAAGCGGTGAAGCTTTCTTT. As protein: CASRLVSGEAFF.

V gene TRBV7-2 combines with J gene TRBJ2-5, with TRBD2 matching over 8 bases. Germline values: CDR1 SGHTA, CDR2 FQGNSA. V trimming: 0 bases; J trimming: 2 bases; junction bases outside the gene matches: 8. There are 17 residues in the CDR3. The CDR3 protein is CASSLAGPGGDQETQYF. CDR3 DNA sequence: TGTGCCAGCAGCTTAGCGGGTCCGGGGGGGGATCAAGAGACCCAGTACTTC.

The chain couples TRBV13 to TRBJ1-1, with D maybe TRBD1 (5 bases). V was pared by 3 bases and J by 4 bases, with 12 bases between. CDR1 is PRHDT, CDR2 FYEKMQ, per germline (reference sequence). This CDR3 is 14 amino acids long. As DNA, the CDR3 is TGTGCCAGCAGCTTTTTCGGGGCGGCCACTGAAGCTTTCTTT. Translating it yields CASSFFGAATEAFF.

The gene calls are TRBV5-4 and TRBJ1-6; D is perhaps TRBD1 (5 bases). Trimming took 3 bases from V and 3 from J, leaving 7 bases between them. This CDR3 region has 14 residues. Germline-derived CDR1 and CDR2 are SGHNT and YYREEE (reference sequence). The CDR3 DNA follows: TGTGCCAGCAGCTCGGACATCTATAATTCACCCCTCCACTTT. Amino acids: CASSSDIYNSPLHF.

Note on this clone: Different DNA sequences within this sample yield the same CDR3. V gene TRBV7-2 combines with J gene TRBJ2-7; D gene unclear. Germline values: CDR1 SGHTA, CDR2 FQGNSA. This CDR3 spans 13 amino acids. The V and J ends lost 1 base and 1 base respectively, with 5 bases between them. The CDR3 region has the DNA TGTGCCAGCAGCTTAGACAGTTCCTACGAGCAGTACTTC. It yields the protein CASSLDSSYEQYF.

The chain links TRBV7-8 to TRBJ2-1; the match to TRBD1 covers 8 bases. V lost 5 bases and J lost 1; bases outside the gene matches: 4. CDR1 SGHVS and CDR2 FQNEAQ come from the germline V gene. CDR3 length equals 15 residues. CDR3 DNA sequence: TGTGCCAGCAGCGCGGACAGGGCGTCCTACAATGAGCAGTTCTTC. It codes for CASSADRASYNEQFF.

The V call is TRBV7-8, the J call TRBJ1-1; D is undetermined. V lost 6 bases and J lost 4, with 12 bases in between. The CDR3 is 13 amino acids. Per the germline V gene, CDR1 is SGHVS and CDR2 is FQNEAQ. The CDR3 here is CASSRGLSTEAFF. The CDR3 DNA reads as TGTGCCAGCAGTCGTGGGCTGAGCACTGAAGCTTTCTTT.

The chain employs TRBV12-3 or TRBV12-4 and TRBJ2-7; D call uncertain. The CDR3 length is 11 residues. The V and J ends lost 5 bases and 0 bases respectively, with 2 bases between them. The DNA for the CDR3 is TGTGCCAGCAGTAGCTCCTACGAGCAGTACTTC. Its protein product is CASSSSYEQYF.

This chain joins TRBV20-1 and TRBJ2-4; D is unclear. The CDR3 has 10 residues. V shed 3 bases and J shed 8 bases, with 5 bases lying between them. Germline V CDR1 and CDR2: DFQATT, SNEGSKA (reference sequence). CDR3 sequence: CSASRDIQYF. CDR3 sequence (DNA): TGCAGTGCTAGTAGGGACATTCAGTACTTC.

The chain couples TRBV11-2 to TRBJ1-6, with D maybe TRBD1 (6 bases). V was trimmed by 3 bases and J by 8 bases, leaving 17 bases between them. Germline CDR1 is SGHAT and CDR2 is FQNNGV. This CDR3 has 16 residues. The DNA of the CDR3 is TGTGCCAGCAGCTTCGGTCGGGGGGCCCTCTATTCACCCCTCCACTTT. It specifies CASSFGRGALYSPLHF.

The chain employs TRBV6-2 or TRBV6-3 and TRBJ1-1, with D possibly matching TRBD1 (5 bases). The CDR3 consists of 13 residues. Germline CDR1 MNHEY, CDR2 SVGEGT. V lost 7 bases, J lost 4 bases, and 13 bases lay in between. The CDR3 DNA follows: TGTGCCAGCACCCCGGGGGGGGTCACTGAAGCTTTCTTT. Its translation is CASTPGGVTEAFF.

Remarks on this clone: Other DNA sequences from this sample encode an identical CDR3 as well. CDR3 loop: CASSQVSGLAKNIQYF. CDR3 bases: TGTGCCAGCAGCCAAGTTTCCGGACTAGCCAAAAACATTCAGTACTTC. J is TRBJ2-4 and V is TRBV3-1 (or the pseudogene TRBV3-2); tentatively, D is TRBD2 (5 bases). The ends were cut back, 1 base at V and 0 bases at J, with 10 bases in the middle. Per germline, CDR1 LGHDT and CDR2 YNNKEL (reference sequence). The CDR3 length is 16 residues.

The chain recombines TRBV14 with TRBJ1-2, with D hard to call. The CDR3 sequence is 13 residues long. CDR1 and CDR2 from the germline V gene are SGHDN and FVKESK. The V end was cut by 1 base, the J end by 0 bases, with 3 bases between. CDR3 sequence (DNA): TGTGCCAGCAGCCAAGTCGCTAACTATGGCTACACCTTC. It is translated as CASSQVANYGYTF.

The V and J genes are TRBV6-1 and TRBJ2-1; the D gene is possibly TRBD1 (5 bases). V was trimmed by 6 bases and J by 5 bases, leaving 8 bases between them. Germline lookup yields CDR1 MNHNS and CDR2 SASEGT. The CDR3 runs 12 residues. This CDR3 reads CASSWGNNEQFF. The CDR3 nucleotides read TGTGCCAGCAGCTGGGGCAACAATGAGCAGTTCTTC.

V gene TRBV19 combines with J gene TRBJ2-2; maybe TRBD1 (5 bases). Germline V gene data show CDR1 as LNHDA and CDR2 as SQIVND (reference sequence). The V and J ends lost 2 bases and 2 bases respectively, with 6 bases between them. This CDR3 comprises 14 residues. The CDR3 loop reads CASSIQGNTGELFF. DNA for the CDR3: TGTGCCAGTAGTATACAGGGAAACACCGGGGAGCTGTTTTTT.

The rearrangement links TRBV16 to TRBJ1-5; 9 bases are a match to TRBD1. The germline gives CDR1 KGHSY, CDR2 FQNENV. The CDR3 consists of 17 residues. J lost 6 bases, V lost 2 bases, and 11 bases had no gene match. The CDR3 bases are TGTGCCAGCAGCCAAGGGACAGGGCAGCGGGGGAGTCAGCCCCAGCATTTT. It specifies CASSQGTGQRGSQPQHF.

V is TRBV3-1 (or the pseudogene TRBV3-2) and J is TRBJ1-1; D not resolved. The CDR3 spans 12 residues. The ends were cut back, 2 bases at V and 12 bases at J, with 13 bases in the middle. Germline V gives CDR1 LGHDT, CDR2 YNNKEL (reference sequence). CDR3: CASSQSSSTTFF. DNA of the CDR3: TGTGCCAGCAGCCAAAGTAGCAGTACGACTTTCTTT.

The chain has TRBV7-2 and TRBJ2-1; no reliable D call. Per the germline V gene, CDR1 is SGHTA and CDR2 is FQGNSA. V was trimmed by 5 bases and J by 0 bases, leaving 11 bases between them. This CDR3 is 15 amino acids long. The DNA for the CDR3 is TGTGCCAGCAGCCCCCGTGTGAGCTCCTACAATGAGCAGTTCTTC. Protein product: CASSPRVSSYNEQFF.

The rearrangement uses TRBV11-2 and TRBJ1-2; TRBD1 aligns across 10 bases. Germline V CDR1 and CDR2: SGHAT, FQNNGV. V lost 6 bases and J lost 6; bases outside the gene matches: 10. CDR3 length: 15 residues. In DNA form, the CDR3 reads TGTGCCAGCAGTCTAGCTGGGACAGGGGTTAATGGCTACACCTTC. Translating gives CASSLAGTGVNGYTF.

CDR3 amino acids: CASSPGTSGPYNEQFF. DNA for the CDR3: TGTGCCAGCAGCCCCGGGACTAGCGGACCCTACAATGAGCAGTTCTTC. This rearrangement joins TRBV2 to TRBJ2-1; 11 bases are a match to TRBD2. With 6 bases clipped from V and 2 bases from J, the junction kept 6 bases outside the gene matches. Germline loops: CDR1 SNHLY, CDR2 FYNNEI. The CDR3 is 16 residues long.

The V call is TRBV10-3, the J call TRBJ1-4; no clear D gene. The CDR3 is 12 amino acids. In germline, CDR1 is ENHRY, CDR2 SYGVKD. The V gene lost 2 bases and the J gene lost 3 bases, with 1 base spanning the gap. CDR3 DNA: TGTGCCATCAGTGAGGCTAATGAAAAACTGTTTTTT. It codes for CAISEANEKLFF.

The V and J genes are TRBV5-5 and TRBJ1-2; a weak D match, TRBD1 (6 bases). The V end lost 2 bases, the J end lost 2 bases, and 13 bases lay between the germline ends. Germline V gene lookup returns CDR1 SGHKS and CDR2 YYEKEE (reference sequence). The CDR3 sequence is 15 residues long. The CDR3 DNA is TGTGCCAGCAGCTTCGCTGACAGGACCAACTATGGCTACACCTTC. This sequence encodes CASSFADRTNYGYTF. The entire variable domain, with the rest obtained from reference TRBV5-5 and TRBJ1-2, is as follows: DAGVTQSPTHLIKTRGQQVTLRCSPISGHKSVSWYQQVLGQGPQFIFQYYEKEERGRGNFPDRFSARQFPNYSSELNVNALLLGDSALYLCASSFADRTNYGYTFGSGTRLTVV.

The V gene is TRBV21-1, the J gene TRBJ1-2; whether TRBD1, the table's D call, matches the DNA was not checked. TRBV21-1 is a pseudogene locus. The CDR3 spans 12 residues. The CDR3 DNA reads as TGTGCCAGCACCTACAGCCCTTGCATCTACACCTTC. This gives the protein CASTYSPCIYTF.

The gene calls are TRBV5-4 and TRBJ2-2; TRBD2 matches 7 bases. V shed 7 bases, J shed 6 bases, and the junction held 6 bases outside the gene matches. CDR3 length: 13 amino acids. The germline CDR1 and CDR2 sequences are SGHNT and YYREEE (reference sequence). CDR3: CASQIGGAGELFF. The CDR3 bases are TGTGCCAGCCAAATTGGGGGGGCCGGGGAGCTGTTTTTT. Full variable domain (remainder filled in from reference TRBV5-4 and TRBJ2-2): ETGVTQSPTHLIKTRGQQVTLRCSSQSGHNTVSWYQQALGQGPQFIFQYYREEENGRGNFPPRFSGLQFPNYSSELNVNALELDDSALYLCASQIGGAGELFFGEGSRLTVL.